The rows below give T cell receptor beta chains drawn from one sample of a study of control samples from healthy donors and cancer patients. This table comes from immunoSEQ multiplex PCR, and its TCRdb copy is limited to in-frame clones, with some not included. The sample lists about 98,000 clones, 82% occurring once. The sample was blood. These receptors originate from a man aged 55 to 70 in good health. The CDR3 runs from the conserved cysteine through the conserved F or W. D genes are given only for firm matches. Clone size is stated in some rows and not others, as once, few, many or a class when expanded.

size	V	J	D	CDR3
-	TRBV5-1	TRBJ2-5	TRBD2	CASSLGGGEETQYF
-	TRBV3-1/TRBV3-2	TRBJ2-3	-	CASRGGPETTDTQYF
-	TRBV4-1	TRBJ2-5	-	CASSLGRQETQYF
-	TRBV7-3	TRBJ2-3	TRBD1	CASSPFGQGATDTQYF
few	TRBV5-4	TRBJ2-7	TRBD1	CASSNWDRTYEQYF
-	TRBV7-9	TRBJ2-7	-	CASPERVGEQYF
-	TRBV30	TRBJ1-1	-	CAWSNPGVTEAFF
-	TRBV28	TRBJ1-5	-	CASSPALRGLPQHF
-	TRBV5-4	TRBJ1-3	-	CASRPSSGNTIYF
-	TRBV9	TRBJ2-7	TRBD1	CASSPTGTAGSGQYF
-	TRBV27	TRBJ2-7	TRBD2	CASSSRLAGGSSEQYF
-	TRBV24-1	TRBJ1-4	-	CATSDGSNEKLFF
-	TRBV12-3/TRBV12-4	TRBJ2-7	-	CASRETVSYEQYF
-	TRBV3-1/TRBV3-2	TRBJ1-1	TRBD1	CASSERQGGTEAFF
once	TRBV11-3	TRBJ2-3	-	CASSPTTSTDTQYF
-	TRBV3-1/TRBV3-2	TRBJ1-3	-	CASSQGRGNTIYF
-	TRBV30	TRBJ2-7	-	CAWMRRKLVPEQYF
once	TRBV28	TRBJ1-5	-	CASRAYSNQPQHF
-	TRBV10-3	TRBJ2-5	TRBD1	CAISDRQGQETQYF
-	TRBV20-1	TRBJ2-7	TRBD2	CSASGLAGGPNYEQYF
few	TRBV24-1	TRBJ1-2	TRBD1	CATSGPPDRATYGYTF
-	TRBV3-1/TRBV3-2	TRBJ2-1	TRBD1	CASSHQDRGGDEQFF
once	TRBV20-1	TRBJ1-2	-	CSAGGLNGYTF
-	TRBV5-1	TRBJ2-3	-	CASSWIGDTQYF
-	TRBV6-4	TRBJ1-2	-	CASSLEAETNYGYTF
-	TRBV9	TRBJ2-3	-	CASSSTMGDTQYF
-	TRBV10-3	TRBJ2-1	TRBD1	CAVRSGTGESDEQFF
-	TRBV11-2	TRBJ2-6	TRBD1	CASSLDRGTGANVLTF
-	TRBV20-1	TRBJ2-7	-	CSARDTYEQYF
-	TRBV5-1	TRBJ2-3	TRBD2	CASSSRDGGDTQYF
-	TRBV13	TRBJ1-2	-	CASSTRQAFGYTF
-	TRBV9	TRBJ2-7	-	CASSVDPSRLDEQYF
few	TRBV3-1/TRBV3-2	TRBJ1-2	TRBD1	CASSPWDRDYGYTF
-	TRBV5-4	TRBJ1-3	-	CASSVTSSGNTIYF
-	TRBV27	TRBJ2-6	-	CASTPLSTGANVLTF
-	TRBV27	TRBJ2-2	-	CASSSGQGYANTGELFF
-	TRBV11-2	TRBJ1-3	-	CASFGISGPSPGNTIYF
-	TRBV12-5	TRBJ2-1	-	CAYLRAGWYEQFF
-	TRBV18	TRBJ2-1	TRBD2	CASSPGTSGKNEQFF
-	TRBV12-3/TRBV12-4	TRBJ2-5	TRBD1	CASSRTGGETQYF
-	TRBV2	TRBJ1-3	-	CASSANRRNTIYF
-	TRBV25-1	TRBJ2-7	TRBD2	CASSEYSVGLHSYEQYF
-	TRBV7-9	TRBJ1-4	-	CASSPEERTNEKLFF
-	TRBV6-1	TRBJ2-7	-	CASSVAGAVSYEQYF
-	TRBV9	TRBJ2-1	TRBD1	CASSVATGTGFDDEQFF